Sequencing of this T cell receptor (beta chain) was carried out in a study of blood T cell repertoires in COVID-19. Study summary: The United States, Italy and Spain supplied acute and convalescent COVID-19 samples. In each case, the material was cDNA or gDNA derived from T cells, B-cell-depleted T cells, or PBMCs.

In the original analysis: Using reference gene primer amplification, nucleated cell counts were estimated. TCRdb's table, derived via immunoSEQ multiplex PCR, lists solely in-frame clones and lacks some. V and J calls and clone size follow that table, whereas D and trimming were derived from the DNA. The repertoire holds roughly 150,000 clones, with around 80% as singletons. Trimming took 2 bases from V and 7 from J, leaving 14 bases between them. In germline, CDR1 is MNHEY, CDR2 SVGAGI. This CDR3 has 14 amino acids. The sequenced sample consisted of peripheral blood. V and J are TRBV6-5 and TRBJ2-5; D is perhaps TRBD2 (6 bases). The sequence derives from a woman aged 70 to 79 who had recovered from COVID-19. The CDR3 reads CASSYPDHGGTQYF. DNA of the CDR3: TGTGCCAGCAGTTACCCTGACCACGGGGGGACCCAGTACTTC.